The rows below give T cell receptor beta chains drawn from one sample of a study of T cell repertoires in cytomegalovirus infection. TCRdb processed the reads anew with MiXCR; each CDR3 protein has one entry. The sample consists of roughly 230,000 distinct CDR3 sequences, roughly an eighth of them appearing once. The specimen was PBMCs. The receptor source for this set is a human donor in good health (CMV status not recorded). Some clones in this sample may be carry-over from other donors' samples. Both conserved end residues are part of each CDR3. A D gene is named only where the DNA matches it firmly. The size field is filled for only some rows; it gives once, few, many or a size class.

j_gene,v_gene,d_gene,abundance,CDR3nt,CDR3aa
TRBJ2-5,TRBV12-3/TRBV12-4,TRBD1,NA,TGTGCCAGCAGTCCCCAGGGACAGGCCGCGGAGACCCAGTACTTC,CASSPQGQAAETQYF
TRBJ2-3,TRBV7-2,TRBD2,many,TGTGCCAGCAGCTTTCTAGCGGGAGGCGGTAGGGCAGATACGCAGTATTTT,CASSFLAGGGRADTQYF
TRBJ1-1,TRBV29-1,NA,NA,TGCAGCGACAACCAAGATGGCACTGAAGCTTTCTTT,CSDNQDGTEAFF
TRBJ1-2,TRBV19,NA,NA,TGTGCCAGTAGTAGGACGGGGGTTAACTATGGCTACACCTTC,CASSRTGVNYGYTF
TRBJ2-1,TRBV20-1,TRBD2,NA,TGCAGTGCTAGAGATAGCGGGGGGCGATACAATGAGCAGTTCTTC,CSARDSGGRYNEQFF
TRBJ1-1,TRBV11-2,NA,NA,TGTGCCAGCAGCTTAGAGGGGGGTAGCACTGAAGCTTTCTTT,CASSLEGGSTEAFF
TRBJ1-5,TRBV6-2/TRBV6-3,NA,NA,TGTGCCAGCACGTCTGGGGATCAGCCCCAGCATTTT,CASTSGDQPQHF
TRBJ1-6,TRBV25-1,NA,few,TGTGCCAGCAGTGACAGCTTCTATAATTCACCCCTCCACTTT,CASSDSFYNSPLHF
TRBJ2-1,TRBV5-1,NA,NA,TGCGCCAGCAGCTTGGGAGTAGCGTCCAGTGATGAGCAGTTCTTC,CASSLGVASSDEQFF
TRBJ2-2,TRBV28,NA,few,TGTGCCAGCAGTTTAAGTGGCGGTTCTGGGGAGCTGTTTTTT,CASSLSGGSGELFF
TRBJ2-2,TRBV12-3/TRBV12-4,TRBD2,few,TGTGCCAGCAGTTTAGGGCTAGCGGGGGACACCGGGGAGCTGTTTTTT,CASSLGLAGDTGELFF
TRBJ2-2,TRBV7-7,NA,NA,TGTGCCAGCAGCCCTTTCACGGGGGCGCTTAACCCCGGGGAGCTGTTTTTT,CASSPFTGALNPGELFF
TRBJ2-2,TRBV18,NA,few,TGTGCCAGCTCACCCCCGGGAAGCTCTGGAGTAGGGGACACCGGGGAGCTGTTTTTT,CASSPPGSSGVGDTGELFF
TRBJ2-3,TRBV6-1,TRBD1,many,TGTGCCAGCAGGATCTTCGGGACAGGGGGGAACACAGATACGCAGTATTTT,CASRIFGTGGNTDTQYF
TRBJ2-5,TRBV29-1,NA,few,TGCAGCATCGGGAGAGGGGGAGAGACCCAGTACTTC,CSIGRGGETQYF
TRBJ2-3,TRBV9,TRBD1,few,TGTGCCAGCAGCGTAGCTGGGGACAGATACACAGATACGCAGTATTTT,CASSVAGDRYTDTQYF
TRBJ2-2,TRBV19,TRBD1,few,TGTGCCAGTAGCTGGACAGGGGAGAACACCGGGGAGCTGTTTTTT,CASSWTGENTGELFF
TRBJ2-3,TRBV2,NA,NA,TGTGCCAGCAGTGAAGGAGCGGCTCTCACAGATACGCAGTATTTT,CASSEGAALTDTQYF
TRBJ1-2,TRBV28,NA,few,TGTGCCAGCGACGGGAACTATGGCTACACCTTC,CASDGNYGYTF